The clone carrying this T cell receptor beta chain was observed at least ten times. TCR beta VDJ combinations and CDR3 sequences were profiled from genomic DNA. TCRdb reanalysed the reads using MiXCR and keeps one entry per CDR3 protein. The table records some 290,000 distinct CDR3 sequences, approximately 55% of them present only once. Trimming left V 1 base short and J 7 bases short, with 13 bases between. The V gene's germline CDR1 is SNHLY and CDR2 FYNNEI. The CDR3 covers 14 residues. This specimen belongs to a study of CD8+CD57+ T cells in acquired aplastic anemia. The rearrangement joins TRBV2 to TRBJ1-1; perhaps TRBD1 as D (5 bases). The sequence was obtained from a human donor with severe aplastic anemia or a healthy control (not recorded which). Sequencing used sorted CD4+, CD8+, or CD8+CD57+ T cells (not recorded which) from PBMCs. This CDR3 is CASSEVRVTVEAFF. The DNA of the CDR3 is TGTGCCAGCAGTGAAGTCCGGGTGACAGTTGAAGCTTTCTTT.